Given below is one T cell receptor (beta chain) in context. Only in-frame clones appear in the TCRdb table, and some are missing; sequencing was by immunoSEQ multiplex PCR. This table has some 290,000 clones, 85% to 90% appearing once. These data originate in a study of blood T cell repertoires in COVID-19. Study as a whole: T cells, B-cell-depleted T cells, or PBMCs supplied cDNA or gDNA.

The germline CDR1 and CDR2 sequences are GTSNPN and SVGIG (reference sequence). The CDR3 extends over 14 amino acids. Trimming at V came to 0 bases and at J to 9 bases, leaving 3 bases not matched to a gene. Sequenced sample: peripheral blood. The rearrangement links TRBV30 to TRBJ2-4; 12 bases agree with TRBD1. The clonotype comes from a woman between 25 and 40 years old with COVID-19, enrolled during active disease. This CDR3 is CAWSVGQGATIQYF. DNA of the CDR3: TGTGCCTGGAGTGTGGGACAGGGGGCTACCATTCAGTACTTC.